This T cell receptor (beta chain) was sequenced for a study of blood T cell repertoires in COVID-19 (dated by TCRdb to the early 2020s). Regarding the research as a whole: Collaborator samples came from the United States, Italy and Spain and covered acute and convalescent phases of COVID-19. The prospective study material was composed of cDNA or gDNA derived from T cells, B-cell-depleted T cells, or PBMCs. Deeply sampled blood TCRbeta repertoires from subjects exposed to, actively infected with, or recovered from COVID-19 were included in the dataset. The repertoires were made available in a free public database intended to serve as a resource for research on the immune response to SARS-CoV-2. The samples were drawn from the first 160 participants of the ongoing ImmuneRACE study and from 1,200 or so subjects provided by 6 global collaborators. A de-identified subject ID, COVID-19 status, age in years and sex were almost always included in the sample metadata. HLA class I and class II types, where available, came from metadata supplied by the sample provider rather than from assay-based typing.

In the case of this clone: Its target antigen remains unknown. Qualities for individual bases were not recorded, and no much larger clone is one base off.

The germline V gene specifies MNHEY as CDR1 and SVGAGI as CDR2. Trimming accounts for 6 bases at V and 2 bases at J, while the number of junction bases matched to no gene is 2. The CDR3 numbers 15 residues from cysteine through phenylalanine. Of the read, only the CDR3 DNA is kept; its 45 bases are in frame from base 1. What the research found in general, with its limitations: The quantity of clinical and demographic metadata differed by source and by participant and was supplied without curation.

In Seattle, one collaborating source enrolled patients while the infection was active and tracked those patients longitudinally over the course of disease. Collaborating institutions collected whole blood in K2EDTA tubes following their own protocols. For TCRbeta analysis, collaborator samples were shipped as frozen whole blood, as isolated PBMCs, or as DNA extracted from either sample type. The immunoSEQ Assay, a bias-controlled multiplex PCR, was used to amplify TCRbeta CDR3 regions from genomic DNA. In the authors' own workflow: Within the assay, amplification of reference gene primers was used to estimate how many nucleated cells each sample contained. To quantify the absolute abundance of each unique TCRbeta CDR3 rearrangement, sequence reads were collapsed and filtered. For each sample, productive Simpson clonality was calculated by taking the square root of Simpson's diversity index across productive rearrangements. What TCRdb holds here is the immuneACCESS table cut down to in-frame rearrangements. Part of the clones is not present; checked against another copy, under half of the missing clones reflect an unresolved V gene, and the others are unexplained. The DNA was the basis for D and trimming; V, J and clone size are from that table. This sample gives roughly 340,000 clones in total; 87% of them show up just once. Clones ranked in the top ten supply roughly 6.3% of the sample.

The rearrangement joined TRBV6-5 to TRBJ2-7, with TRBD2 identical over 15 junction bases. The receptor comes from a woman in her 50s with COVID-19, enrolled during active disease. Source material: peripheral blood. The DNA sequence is TGTGCCAGCAGAGGACTAGCGGGAGGGGCCTACGAGCAGTACTTC. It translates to CASRGLAGGAYEQYF.